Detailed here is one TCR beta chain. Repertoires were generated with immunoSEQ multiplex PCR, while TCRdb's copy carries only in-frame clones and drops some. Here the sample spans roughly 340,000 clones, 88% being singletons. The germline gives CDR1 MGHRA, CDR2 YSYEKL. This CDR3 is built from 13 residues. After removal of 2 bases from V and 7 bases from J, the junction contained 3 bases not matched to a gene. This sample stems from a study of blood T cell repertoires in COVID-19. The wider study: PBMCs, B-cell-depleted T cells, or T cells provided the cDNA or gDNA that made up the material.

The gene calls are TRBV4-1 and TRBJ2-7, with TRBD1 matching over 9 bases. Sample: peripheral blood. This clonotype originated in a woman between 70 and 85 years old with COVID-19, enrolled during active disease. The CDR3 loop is CASSQWTGEEQYF. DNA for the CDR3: TGCGCCAGCAGCCAATGGACAGGGGAAGAGCAGTACTTC.